The 4 T cell receptor beta chains reported below all come from one sample, sequenced in a study of blood T cell repertoires in COVID-19. Data came from immunoSEQ multiplex PCR; TCRdb stores just in-frame clones and leaves some out. The repertoire holds under 200,000 clones, with roughly 86% as singletons. The sample was peripheral blood. The receptor set was obtained from a man aged 35-49 years with active or convalescent COVID-19.

The chain employs TRBV4-3 and TRBJ1-1, with TRBD1 matching over 7 bases. Germline assignment: CDR1 LGHNA and CDR2 YSLEER. This CDR3 is built from 17 residues. V trimming: 4 bases; J trimming: 2 bases; junction bases outside the gene matches: 13. CDR3 sequence reads: CASSRREGGILNTEAFF. CDR3 DNA sequence: TGCGCCAGCAGCCGGCGGGAAGGGGGCATATTAAACACTGAAGCTTTCTTT.

The genes are TRBV5-1 and TRBJ1-2; 12 bases align to TRBD1. Germline assignment: CDR1 SGHRS and CDR2 YFSETQ. CDR3 length: 18 residues. V lost 0 bases and J lost 3; bases outside the gene matches: 9. The CDR3 DNA reads as TGCGCCAGCAGCTTGGCCCGGGACAGGGGGCGACTAGACTATGGCTACACCTTC. Translating it yields CASSLARDRGRLDYGYTF.

The chain joins TRBV5-8 to TRBJ1-1; D unclear. The ends were cut back, 2 bases at V and 10 bases at J, with 3 bases in the middle. This CDR3 is built from 9 residues. In germline, CDR1 is SGHTS, CDR2 YDEGEE. CDR3 region: CASSFRAFF. For the CDR3, the DNA is TGTGCCAGCAGCTTTCGAGCTTTCTTT.

Written as DNA, the CDR3 is TGTGCCAGCAGCTCGGGACTAGCGGGGGCCGGTGAGCAGTTCTTC. This codes for CASSSGLAGAGEQFF. This chain links TRBV11-2 with TRBJ2-1; TRBD2 aligns across 14 bases. CDR1 and CDR2 from the germline V gene are SGHAT and FQNNGV. V was clipped by 4 bases and J by 9 bases; unmatched bases: 5. The CDR3 has 15 amino acids.